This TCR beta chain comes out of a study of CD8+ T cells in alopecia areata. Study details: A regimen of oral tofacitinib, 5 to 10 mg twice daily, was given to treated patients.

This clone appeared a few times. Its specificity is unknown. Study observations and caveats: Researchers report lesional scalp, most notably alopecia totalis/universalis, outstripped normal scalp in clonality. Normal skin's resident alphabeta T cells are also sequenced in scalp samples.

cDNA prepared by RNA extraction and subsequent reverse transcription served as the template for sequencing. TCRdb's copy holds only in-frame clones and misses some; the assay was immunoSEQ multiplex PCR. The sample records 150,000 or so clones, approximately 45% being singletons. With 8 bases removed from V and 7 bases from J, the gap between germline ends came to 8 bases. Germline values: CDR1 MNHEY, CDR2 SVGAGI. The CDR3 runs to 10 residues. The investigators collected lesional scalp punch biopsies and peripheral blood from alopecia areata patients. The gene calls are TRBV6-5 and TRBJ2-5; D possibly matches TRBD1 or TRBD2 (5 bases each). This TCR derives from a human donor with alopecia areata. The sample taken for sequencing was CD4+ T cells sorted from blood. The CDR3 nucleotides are TGTGCCAGCGGGACGGGGACCCAGTACTTC. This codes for CASGTGTQYF.